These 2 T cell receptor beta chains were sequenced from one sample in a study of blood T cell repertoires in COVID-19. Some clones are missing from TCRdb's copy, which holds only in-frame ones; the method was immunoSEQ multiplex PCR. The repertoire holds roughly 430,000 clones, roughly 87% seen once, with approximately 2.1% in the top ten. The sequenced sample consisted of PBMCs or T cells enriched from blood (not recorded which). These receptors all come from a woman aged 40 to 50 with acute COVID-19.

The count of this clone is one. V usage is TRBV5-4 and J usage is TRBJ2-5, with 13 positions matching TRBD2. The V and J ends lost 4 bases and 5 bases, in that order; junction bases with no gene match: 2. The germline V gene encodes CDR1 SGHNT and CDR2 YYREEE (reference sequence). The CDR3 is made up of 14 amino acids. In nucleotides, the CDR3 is TGTGCCAGCAGCCAGGGACTAGCGGGGGAGACCCAGTACTTC. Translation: CASSQGLAGETQYF.

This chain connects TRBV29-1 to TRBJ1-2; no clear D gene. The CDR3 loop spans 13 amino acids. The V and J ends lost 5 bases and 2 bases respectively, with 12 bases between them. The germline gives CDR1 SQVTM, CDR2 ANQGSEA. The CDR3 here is CSVTKAGNYGYTF. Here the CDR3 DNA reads TGCAGCGTTACGAAGGCGGGGAACTATGGCTACACCTTC.